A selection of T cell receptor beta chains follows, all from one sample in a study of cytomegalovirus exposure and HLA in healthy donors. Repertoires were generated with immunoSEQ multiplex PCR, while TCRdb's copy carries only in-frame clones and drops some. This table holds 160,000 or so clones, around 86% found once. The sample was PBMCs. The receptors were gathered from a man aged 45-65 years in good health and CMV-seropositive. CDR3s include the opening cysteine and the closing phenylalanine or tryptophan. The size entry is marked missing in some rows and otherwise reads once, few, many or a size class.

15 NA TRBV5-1 CASSTDLAATYEQYF
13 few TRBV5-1 CASSAGGYNEQFF
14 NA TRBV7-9 CASSSPGQPTQQYF
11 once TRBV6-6 CASRSSYEQYF
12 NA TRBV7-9 CASSLLDSEQYF
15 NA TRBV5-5 CASSVGTGGNQPQHF
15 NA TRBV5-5 CASSVMTGVNSPLHF
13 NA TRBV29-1 CSVGQAPNQPQHF
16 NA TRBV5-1 CASRGDRGESTGELFF
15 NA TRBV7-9 CASSFGLARTDTQYF
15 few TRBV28 CASSQGLAGNYEQYF
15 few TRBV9 CASSVDRTNTGELFF
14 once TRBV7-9 CASSLNGGSETQYF
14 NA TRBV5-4 CASSFGRGSYEQYF
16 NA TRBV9 CASSAGAGAVTGELFF
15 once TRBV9 CASSVLSGVTDTQYF
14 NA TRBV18 CASSPDRGNTEAFF
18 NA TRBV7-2 CASSLVASGTPGADTQYF
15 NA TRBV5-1 CASSLGTGGSYEQYF
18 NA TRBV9 CASSVVVGGPENTGELFF
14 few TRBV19 CASRLGGMGETQYF
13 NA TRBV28 CASSLPSPYEQYF
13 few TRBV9 CASSVARADTQYF
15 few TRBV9 CASSVGGTGFEKLFF
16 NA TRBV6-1 CASSEAPTGPQETQYF
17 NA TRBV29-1 CSVTGLPQWSMNTEAFF
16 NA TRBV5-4 CASSRGGGSSYNEQFF
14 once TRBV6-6 CASSYVGGGETQYF
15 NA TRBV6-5 CASSYSGGASYGYTF
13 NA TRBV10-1 CASSATGNSPLHF
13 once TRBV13 CASSLISGNTIYF
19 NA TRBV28 CASSPIKRQGAVSGNTIYF
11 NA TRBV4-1 CASTLTGELFF
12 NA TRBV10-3 CAISGTAETQYF
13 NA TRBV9 CASSGRGSDTQYF